This T cell receptor beta chain was sequenced in a study of cytomegalovirus exposure and HLA in healthy donors. Though nominally healthy at sampling, donors likely had unrecorded immune exposures. This clone was seen a handful of times. Use of 60 Vbeta and 13 Jbeta primers characterized the PCR. Sequenced by immunoSEQ multiplex PCR; TCRdb stores in-frame clones only, minus some. This sample has approximately 190,000 clones, with 75% to 90% found just once. The sequence came from a woman aged 45-65 years in good health and CMV-seropositive. The sample taken for sequencing was PBMCs.

The DNA for the CDR3 is TGTGCAAGGATACTGGAGGACACCATATATTTT. Protein product: CARILEDTIYF. The chain joins TRBV12-2 to TRBJ1-3. TRBV12-2 is recorded as a pseudogene. The CDR3 is made up of 11 amino acids.